One and the same sample provided the 28 T cell receptor beta chains below, sequenced in a study of blood T cells in healthy people across ages. A sample-barcoded 5' primer and a J-beta primer mix were used in a second PCR of about 7 to 11 cycles. MiXCR, run by TCRdb on the 5' RACE reads, gives a single entry per CDR3 protein. Of about 830,000 distinct CDR3 sequences in the sample, 58% are singletons; the top ten hold 20% to 25%. The specimen was blood. These receptors were collected from a man aged 30 to 39 in good health.

Only a few counts were recorded for this clonotype. The chain has TRBV7-2 and TRBJ2-3, with TRBD2 matching over 8 bases. Germline values: CDR1 SGHTA, CDR2 FQGNSA. Losses at the gene ends were 3 bases for V and 1 base for J; bases not matched to a gene: 3. This CDR3 region has 15 residues. The CDR3 region has the DNA TGTGCCAGCAGCTTGGGACTAGTGGGCACAGATACGCAGTATTTT. Translated, it gives CASSLGLVGTDTQYF.

About this clonotype: At one end, the junction sequence differs from germline, possibly due to a read error. The chain links TRBV14 to TRBJ2-5; D might be TRBD2 (5 bases). In germline, CDR1 is SGHDN, CDR2 FVKESK. The CDR3 has 15 amino acids. The DNA for the CDR3 is TGTGCCGGCAGTCCCGGAGAGGGAACCCAAGAGACCCAGTACTTC. Translated, it gives CAGSPGEGTQETQYF. The variable domain in full, with the rest retrieved from reference TRBV14 and TRBJ2-5, is EAGVTQFPSHSVIEKGQTVTLRCDPISGHDNLYWYRRVMGKEIKFLLHFVKESKQDESGMPNNRFLAERTGGTYSTLKVQPAELEDSGVYFCAGSPGEGTQETQYFGPGTRLLVL.

The rearrangement links TRBV27 to TRBJ2-2; TRBD1 or TRBD2 may be the D gene (5 bases each). The CDR3 extends over 16 amino acids. Germline V gene sequence: CDR1 MNHEY, CDR2 SMNVEV (reference sequence). V lost 4 bases and J 3 bases, leaving 15 bases between the germline ends. The CDR3 here is CASSSRKGPYTGELFF. The DNA for the CDR3 is TGTGCCAGCAGTTCGAGAAAGGGACCTTACACCGGGGAGCTGTTTTTT.

V usage is TRBV2 and J usage is TRBJ2-7; D is ambiguous. The germline gives CDR1 SNHLY, CDR2 FYNNEI. The V end was cut by 5 bases, the J end by 3 bases, with 11 bases between. The CDR3 contains 13 residues. The CDR3 protein is CASSTLGHYEQYF. The CDR3 region has the DNA TGTGCCAGCAGTACCTTAGGGCACTACGAGCAGTACTTC.

This sequence joins TRBV29-1 and TRBJ2-1; TRBD2 agrees at 8 bases. Germline lookup yields CDR1 SQVTM and CDR2 ANQGSEA. The CDR3 consists of 15 residues. The V gene end was trimmed by 5 bases and the J gene end by 8 bases; junction bases not matched to a gene: 14. CDR3 sequence: CSVLFPGLVTYEQFF. In nucleotides, the CDR3 is TGCAGCGTTCTTTTCCCGGGACTAGTCACGTATGAGCAGTTCTTC.

This chain connects TRBV4-1 to TRBJ2-3; no reliable D call. Germline assignment: CDR1 MGHRA and CDR2 YSYEKL. Trimming removed 0 bases at V and 4 bases at J, with 14 bases between. The CDR3 has 16 residues. CDR3 nucleotide sequence: TGCGCCAGCAGCCAAGATCATGGCCTTAACGCAGATACGCAGTATTTT. This sequence encodes CASSQDHGLNADTQYF.

The V and J genes are TRBV12-3 or TRBV12-4 and TRBJ2-3; weak D call: TRBD1 (6 bases). CDR3 length: 18 amino acids. V lost 3 bases, J lost 0 bases, and 19 bases lay in between. CDR3 in amino acids: CASSFGTKVRESTDTQYF. The CDR3 nucleotides read TGTGCCAGCAGTTTCGGGACAAAGGTCAGGGAGAGCACAGATACGCAGTATTTT.

The genes are TRBV4-2 and TRBJ2-7, with 8 nucleotides matching TRBD2. J lost 0 bases, V lost 0 bases, and 7 bases had no gene match. This CDR3 region has 17 residues. Germline CDR1 reads LGHNA; CDR2 reads YNFKEQ. CDR3 protein: CASSQDRGGALSYEQYF. The CDR3, as DNA: TGTGCCAGCAGCCAAGATCGGGGGGGGGCCCTCTCCTACGAGCAGTACTTC.

The CDR3 loop reads CASSLNSGSNEQFF. As DNA, the CDR3 is TGTGCCAGCAGCTTAAACAGCGGCAGTAATGAGCAGTTCTTC. The rearrangement uses TRBV7-2 and TRBJ2-1, with a tentative D call TRBD2 (5 bases). Germline loops: CDR1 SGHTA, CDR2 FQGNSA. The CDR3 extends over 14 amino acids. V was clipped by 2 bases and J by 7 bases, with 12 bases between them.

Comment on this clonotype: One end of the junction is discordant with germline, which a read error may explain. This chain connects TRBV11-2 to TRBJ2-3, with TRBD2 matching over 13 bases. The CDR3 has 21 residues. Germline V CDR1 and CDR2: SGHAT, FQNNGV. In nucleotides, the CDR3 is TGTGTCAGCAGCTTAGTCCTCATACTAGCGGGAGGGCCATCTGGCACAGATACGCAGTATTTT. Its protein is CVSSLVLILAGGPSGTDTQYF.

Concerning this clonotype: Compared with germline, one end of the junction differs, possibly owing to a read error. The chain couples TRBV25-1 to TRBJ1-6; TRBD1 is a possible D gene (5 bases). This CDR3 has 14 residues. CDR1 is MGHDK and CDR2 is SYGVNS in the germline V gene. The CDR3 coding sequence is TGTGCCAGCAGAAGACAGTCCTCTAATTCACCCCTCCACTTT. It codes for CASRRQSSNSPLHF.

The chain carries TRBV7-2 and TRBJ2-1; no definite D call. The germline CDR1 and CDR2 sequences are SGHTA and FQGNSA. The ends were cut back, 3 bases at V and 2 bases at J, with 11 bases in the middle. The length of the CDR3 is 15 residues. For the CDR3, the DNA is TGTGCCAGCAGCTTTGTCTCCCCAGCCTACAATGAGCAGTTCTTC. This translates into CASSFVSPAYNEQFF.

This rearrangement joins TRBV29-1 to TRBJ2-3; D ambiguous. The germline V gene has CDR1 SQVTM and CDR2 ANQGSEA. Trimming took 5 bases from V and 6 from J, leaving 9 bases between them. There are 11 residues in the CDR3. CDR3 amino acids: CSVFNTDTQYF. CDR3 nucleotide sequence: TGCAGCGTTTTTAACACGGATACGCAGTATTTT.

V and J are TRBV12-3 or TRBV12-4 and TRBJ2-5; D not resolved. The CDR3 extends over 12 amino acids. Trimming pared 9 bases from V and 5 bases from J, leaving 13 bases between. This CDR3 reads CASSTIKETQYF. The CDR3 bases are TGTGCCAGTTCTACGATCAAGGAGACCCAGTACTTC.

The chain uses TRBV21-1 and TRBJ2-6. TRBV21-1 is shown as a pseudogene. CDR3 size: 16 residues. CDR3 loop: CASSKGQAAGANVLTF. The CDR3 DNA follows: TGTGCCAGCAGCAAAGGGCAGGCTGCTGGGGCCAACGTCCTGACTTTC.

In DNA form, the CDR3 reads TGTGCCAGCAGTTTGGGACAGGGGACGGACTATGGCTACACCTTC. Protein sequence: CASSLGQGTDYGYTF. This chain links TRBV12-3 or TRBV12-4 with TRBJ1-2, with 10 bases matching TRBD1. Germline trimming cut 3 bases from V and 3 bases from J; bases unmatched to any gene: 4. The CDR3 sequence is 15 residues long.

The chain combines TRBV3-1 with TRBJ1-1, with 7 bases identical to TRBD1. The CDR3 is 14 amino acids. Germline lookup yields CDR1 LGHDT and CDR2 YNNKEL (reference sequence). V trimming: 1 base; J trimming: 1 base; junction bases outside the gene matches: 0. The CDR3 loop reads CASSQGTGNTEAFF. CDR3 nucleotides: TGTGCCAGCAGCCAAGGGACAGGGAACACTGAAGCTTTCTTT. The full variable domain, with the rest looked up from reference TRBV3-1 and TRBJ1-1, is DTAVSQTPKYLVTQMGNDKSIKCEQNLGHDTMYWYKQDSKKFLKIMFSYNNKELIINETVPNRFSPKSPDKAHLNLHINSLELGDSAVYFCASSQGTGNTEAFFGQGTRLTVV.

This rearrangement joins TRBV15 to TRBJ1-2, with D hard to call. The V and J ends lost 0 bases and 4 bases respectively, with 9 bases between them. In germline, CDR1 is LNHNV, CDR2 YYDKDF (reference sequence). The CDR3 loop spans 14 amino acids. CDR3 sequence: CATSRDRSLYGYTF. The CDR3 DNA reads TGTGCCACCAGCAGAGATCGTAGCCTCTATGGCTACACCTTC.

V and J are TRBV20-1 and TRBJ1-2, with TRBD1 matching 7 bases. V shed 3 bases and J 5 bases; nucleotides not matched to a gene: 12. Germline CDR1 reads DFQATT; CDR2 reads SNEGSKA (reference sequence). The CDR3 is 15 residues long. For the CDR3, the DNA is TGCAGTGCTAGGGACACAGGGGCTGGAGGGTATGGCTACACCTTC. It specifies CSARDTGAGGYGYTF.

This clonotype was counted a few times. This chain links TRBV25-1 with TRBJ2-7; D may correspond to TRBD1 or TRBD2 (6 bases each). The CDR3 runs to 15 residues. The V and J ends lost 4 bases and 4 bases respectively, with 17 bases between them. The germline V gene encodes CDR1 MGHDK and CDR2 SYGVNS. The CDR3 loop is CASSASGDWGYEQYF. The CDR3 bases are TGTGCCAGCAGTGCCTCAGGGGACTGGGGGTACGAGCAGTACTTC.

The gene calls are TRBV20-1 and TRBJ2-7; 8 bases line up with TRBD1. This CDR3 comprises 14 residues. The J segment lost 2 bases and the V segment lost 5 bases, leaving 8 bases of the junction unmatched. The germline V gene encodes CDR1 DFQATT and CDR2 SNEGSKA (reference sequence). DNA for the CDR3: TGCAGTGCTCCACCGGACAGGGTCCCCTACGAGCAGTACTTC. Protein: CSAPPDRVPYEQYF.

The chain recombines TRBV10-3 with TRBJ2-3; 8 bases agree with TRBD2. Germline V gene lookup returns CDR1 ENHRY and CDR2 SYGVKD. The CDR3 extends over 13 amino acids. V gave up 6 bases and J gave up 1 base; unmatched junction bases: 0. CDR3 residues: CAIRGLGTDTQYF. For the CDR3, the DNA is TGTGCCATCAGGGGACTAGGCACAGATACGCAGTATTTT.

This chain uses TRBV20-1 with TRBJ1-2; 7 positions agree with TRBD1. Germline V lookup: CDR1 DFQATT, CDR2 SNEGSKA (reference sequence). This CDR3 is built from 15 residues. The ends lost 4 bases at V and 5 bases at J; junction bases unmatched: 13. As DNA, the CDR3 is TGCAGTGCTACAGAGGATGCGACAGGGTGGTATGGCTACACCTTC. Protein sequence: CSATEDATGWYGYTF.

CDR3: CASSQVAGTYGYTF. In DNA form, the CDR3 reads TGTGCCAGCAGCCAAGTAGCAGGGACCTATGGCTACACCTTC. The chain is built from TRBV3-1 and TRBJ1-2; TRBD1 is a possible D gene (5 bases). The V and J ends lost 1 base and 4 bases respectively, with 10 bases between them. Looked up from germline, CDR1 is LGHDT and CDR2 is YNNKEL (reference sequence). The CDR3 loop spans 14 amino acids.

The rearrangement uses TRBV20-1 and TRBJ2-3; D remains unclear. From germline, CDR1 is DFQATT and CDR2 SNEGSKA (reference sequence). V lost 7 bases and J 6 bases, leaving 8 bases between the germline ends. CDR3 length equals 10 residues. The CDR3 DNA reads as TGCAGTGGCGCCGGTGATACGCAGTATTTT. It encodes CSGAGDTQYF.

The chain joins TRBV29-1 to TRBJ2-7, with D maybe TRBD2 (6 bases). V was shortened by 4 bases and J by 2 bases, with 9 bases between the two germline ends. Per the germline V gene, CDR1 is SQVTM and CDR2 is ANQGSEA. The length of the CDR3 is 12 residues. Written as DNA, the CDR3 is TGCAGCGTTGGGGACTCCCCCTACGAGCAGTACTTC. Translation: CSVGDSPYEQYF.

The chain couples TRBV11-2 to TRBJ2-1; D is uncertain. Trimming took 3 bases from V and 7 from J, leaving 7 bases between them. The CDR3 loop spans 12 amino acids. The V gene's germline CDR1 is SGHAT and CDR2 FQNNGV. The CDR3 DNA sequence: TGTGCCAGCAGCTTTCAGGAAAATGAGCAGTTCTTC. It translates to CASSFQENEQFF.

The gene calls are TRBV2 and TRBJ1-2, with D possibly being TRBD1 (5 bases). This CDR3 comprises 15 residues. The germline V gene has CDR1 SNHLY and CDR2 FYNNEI. V dropped 5 bases and J dropped 2 bases, with 15 bases sitting between them. CDR3 sequence reads: CASSPKTGLNYGYTF. CDR3 coding DNA: TGTGCCAGCAGTCCAAAGACGGGGCTGAACTATGGCTACACCTTC. Together with reference TRBV2 and TRBJ1-2, the CDR3 gives the full variable domain: EPEVTQTPSHQVTQMGQEVILRCVPISNHLYFYWYRQILGQKVEFLVSFYNNEISEKSEIFDDQFSVERPDGSNFTLKIRSTKLEDSAMYFCASSPKTGLNYGYTFGSGTRLTVV.